The 3 T cell receptor beta chains below all came from one sample that was sequenced in a study of technical replicates of blood from a handful of donors. Generated by immunoSEQ multiplex PCR, the TCRdb table keeps only in-frame clones and is missing some. The repertoire holds about 84,000 clones, with 98% as singletons. The sequenced sample was T cells isolated from PBMCs. The receptors originated from a human donor in good health.

The rearrangement uses TRBV29-1 and TRBJ2-7; 9 positions agree with TRBD1. After removal of 7 bases from V and 4 bases from J, the junction contained 2 bases not matched to a gene. The CDR3 runs to 11 residues. CDR1 SQVTM and CDR2 ANQGSEA come from the germline V gene. CDR3 sequence reads: CSGGQGYEQYF. The CDR3 DNA follows: TGCAGCGGCGGACAGGGGTACGAGCAGTACTTC.

This sequence joins TRBV4-1 and TRBJ2-1; 8 bases line up with TRBD2. The V gene end was trimmed by 1 base and the J gene end by 4 bases; junction bases not matched to a gene: 9. The CDR3 has 17 residues. Per germline, CDR1 MGHRA and CDR2 YSYEKL. CDR3 region: CASSQVRRLAGYNEQFF. The CDR3 nucleotides are TGCGCCAGCAGCCAAGTGCGGCGGCTAGCGGGTTACAATGAGCAGTTCTTC.

This chain connects TRBV6-1 to TRBJ2-4; 7 bases fit TRBD2. Germline loops: CDR1 MNHNS, CDR2 SASEGT. With V trimmed by 3 bases and J by 4 bases, 3 bases remained unmatched. This CDR3 region has 14 residues. CDR3 sequence (DNA): TGTGCCAGCAGTGAGGGAGCGGGGAAAAACATTCAGTACTTC. Protein sequence: CASSEGAGKNIQYF.